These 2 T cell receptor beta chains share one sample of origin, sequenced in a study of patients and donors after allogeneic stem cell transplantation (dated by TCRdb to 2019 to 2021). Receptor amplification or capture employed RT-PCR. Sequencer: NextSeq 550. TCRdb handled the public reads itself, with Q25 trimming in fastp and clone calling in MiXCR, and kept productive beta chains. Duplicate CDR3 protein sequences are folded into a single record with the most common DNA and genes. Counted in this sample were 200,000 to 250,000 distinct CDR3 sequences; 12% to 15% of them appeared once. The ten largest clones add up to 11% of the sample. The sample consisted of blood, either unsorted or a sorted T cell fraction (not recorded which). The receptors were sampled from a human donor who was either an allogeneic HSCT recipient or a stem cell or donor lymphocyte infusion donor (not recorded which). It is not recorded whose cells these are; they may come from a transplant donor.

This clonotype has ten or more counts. For the CDR3, the DNA is TGTGCCAGCAGTTCCAGGGACAGTCAAAATCAGCCCCAGCATTTT. Protein sequence: CASSSRDSQNQPQHF. This sequence joins TRBV27 and TRBJ1-5; TRBD1 agrees at 7 bases. Germline V CDR1 and CDR2: MNHEY, SMNVEV (reference sequence). The CDR3 runs to 15 residues. J gave up 4 bases and V 4 bases, and 7 bases lay outside the gene matches.

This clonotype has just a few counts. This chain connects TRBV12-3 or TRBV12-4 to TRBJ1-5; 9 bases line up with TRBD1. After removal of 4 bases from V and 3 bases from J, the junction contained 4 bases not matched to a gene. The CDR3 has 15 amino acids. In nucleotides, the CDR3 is TGTGCCAGCAGTTCAGACAGGGGGTACAATCAGCCCCAGCATTTT. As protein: CASSSDRGYNQPQHF.